A single sample is the source of the 22 T cell receptor beta chains below, sequenced in a study of control samples from healthy donors and cancer patients. Repertoires were generated with immunoSEQ multiplex PCR, while TCRdb's copy carries only in-frame clones and drops some. This table holds roughly 100,000 clones, around nine tenths found once. Sequenced material: PBMCs. These receptor sequences come from a man in his sixties with lung cancer.

This clone was observed once. The CDR3 region has the DNA TGTGCCAGCAGCTTTAGACAGATCTCCGAGCAGTACTTC. Its translation is CASSFRQISEQYF. The chain combines TRBV7-8 with TRBJ2-7; tentative D call: TRBD1 (5 bases). The CDR3 is 13 amino acids. Germline V CDR1 and CDR2: SGHVS, FQNEAQ. V lost 3 bases and J 6 bases, leaving 12 bases between the germline ends.

The chain employs TRBV6-5 and TRBJ2-2; TRBD1 aligns across 8 bases. Germline trimming cut 7 bases from V and 5 bases from J; bases unmatched to any gene: 6. CDR1 MNHEY and CDR2 SVGAGI come from the germline V gene. The CDR3 has 14 residues. CDR3 sequence reads: CASIWTGLTGELFF. Here the CDR3 DNA reads TGTGCCAGCATTTGGACAGGGTTGACCGGGGAGCTGTTTTTT.

This rearrangement joins TRBV24-1 to TRBJ2-3; perhaps TRBD2 as D (5 bases). Trimming took 9 bases from V and 2 from J, leaving 8 bases between them. CDR3 length equals 12 residues. Germline V lookup: CDR1 KGHDR, CDR2 SFDVKD. The CDR3 region is CATQDFTDTQYF. For the CDR3, the DNA is TGTGCCACCCAGGACTTCACAGATACGCAGTATTTT.

The rearrangement links TRBV7-3 to TRBJ2-3; the D gene could be TRBD1 or TRBD2 (5 bases each). The length of the CDR3 is 15 residues. Trimming took 1 base from V and 3 from J, leaving 11 bases between them. Germline CDR1 reads SGHTA; CDR2 reads FQGTGA. This CDR3 reads CASSLRGVSTDTQYF. The CDR3 coding sequence is TGTGCCAGCAGCTTAAGAGGGGTTTCAACAGATACGCAGTATTTT.

J is TRBJ2-2 and V is TRBV5-1, with D perhaps TRBD2 (6 bases). Trimming removed 2 bases from V and 5 bases from J, with 16 bases in between. The CDR3 sequence is 16 residues long. Germline V gene lookup returns CDR1 SGHRS and CDR2 YFSETQ. In nucleotides, the CDR3 is TGCGCCAGCAGCTTACAGGCGTCGCGGGGAACCGGGGAGCTGTTTTTT. It is translated as CASSLQASRGTGELFF.

V usage is TRBV10-3 and J usage is TRBJ1-5; D perhaps matches TRBD1 (5 bases). The CDR3 sequence is 14 residues long. V dropped 1 base and J dropped 3 bases, with 7 bases sitting between them. The germline V gene has CDR1 ENHRY and CDR2 SYGVKD. The CDR3 reads CAISELGDNQPQHF. For the CDR3, the DNA is TGTGCCATCAGTGAGTTGGGGGACAATCAGCCCCAGCATTTT.

This clone was detected a few times. The V gene is TRBV10-2, the J gene TRBJ1-5; D may be TRBD1 (6 bases). Trimming took 7 bases from V and 7 from J, leaving 20 bases between them. The CDR3 is 15 amino acids. In germline, CDR1 is WSHSY, CDR2 SAAADI. The CDR3 bases are TGCGCCAGCAACGGGGGGGCGGCGGGGTCCCAGCCCCAGCATTTT. Translation: CASNGGAAGSQPQHF.

This chain joins TRBV24-1 and TRBJ2-3, with D maybe TRBD2 (6 bases). CDR1 KGHDR and CDR2 SFDVKD come from the germline V gene. Deletions cut 3 bases from V and 1 base from J, with 10 bases between. The CDR3 consists of 15 residues. CDR3 sequence reads: CATSDGGSGTDTQYF. In DNA form, the CDR3 reads TGTGCCACCAGTGATGGGGGGTCCGGCACAGATACGCAGTATTTT.

The count of this clone is one. V gene TRBV7-9 combines with J gene TRBJ1-1; a possible D gene is TRBD1 (6 bases). The germline CDR1 and CDR2 sequences are SEHNR and FQNEAQ (reference sequence). The CDR3 totals 13 residues. V shed 7 bases and J shed 4 bases, with 13 bases lying between them. CDR3 sequence (DNA): TGTGCCAGCACCATTAAGGGGGGCACTGAAGCTTTCTTT. Protein sequence: CASTIKGGTEAFF.

This chain uses TRBV12-3 or TRBV12-4 with TRBJ1-2; the D is unclear. The CDR3 consists of 13 residues. The germline V and J ends were trimmed by 3 bases and 6 bases, with 11 bases remaining between them. The CDR3: CASSLRSDNGYTF. The CDR3 DNA follows: TGTGCCAGCAGTTTGAGGTCCGACAATGGCTACACCTTC.

The chain recombines TRBV19 with TRBJ2-2; D might be TRBD1 (6 bases). This CDR3 comprises 16 residues. Trimming pared 0 bases from V and 4 bases from J, leaving 12 bases between. Germline values: CDR1 LNHDA, CDR2 SQIVND (reference sequence). CDR3 loop: CASSIDGGLSTGELFF. The CDR3 coding sequence is TGTGCCAGTAGTATAGATGGGGGCCTTAGCACCGGGGAGCTGTTTTTT.

This clone was observed once. V and J are TRBV3-1 (or the pseudogene TRBV3-2) and TRBJ2-5; 14 bases are shared with TRBD2. J was trimmed by 2 bases and V by 5 bases; bases with no gene match: 7. The CDR3 has 17 residues. Germline CDR1 reads LGHDT; CDR2 reads YNNKEL (reference sequence). The CDR3 reads CASSLLWTSGGQETQYF. CDR3 in DNA: TGTGCCAGCAGCTTACTTTGGACTAGCGGGGGGCAAGAGACCCAGTACTTC.

This chain links TRBV7-6 with TRBJ1-4; D remains ambiguous. CDR3 length: 13 residues. From germline, CDR1 is SGHVS and CDR2 FNYEAQ. The V end was cut by 5 bases, the J end by 8 bases, with 12 bases between. CDR3 nucleotide sequence: TGTGCCAGCAGCCCTATCCCGCAAGAAAAACTGTTTTTT. The encoded protein is CASSPIPQEKLFF.

V usage is TRBV2 and J usage is TRBJ1-1; D possibly corresponds to TRBD1 (5 bases). The V gene's germline CDR1 is SNHLY and CDR2 FYNNEI. V was trimmed by 6 bases and J by 5 bases, leaving 16 bases between them. The CDR3 totals 14 residues. This CDR3 is CASRRENGGTEAFF. CDR3 coding DNA: TGTGCCAGCAGAAGGGAGAACGGGGGGACTGAAGCTTTCTTT.

This chain links TRBV19 with TRBJ2-2; TRBD1 matches at 8 bases. In germline, CDR1 is LNHDA, CDR2 SQIVND (reference sequence). The CDR3 loop spans 15 amino acids. V was clipped by 7 bases and J by 4 bases; unmatched bases: 8. This CDR3 reads CASKETGAVTGELFF. DNA for the CDR3: TGTGCCAGTAAGGAGACAGGGGCTGTCACCGGGGAGCTGTTTTTT.

By sample fraction, this clone is large. CDR3 residues: CASSYSVTVYGYTF. CDR3 nucleotides: TGTGCCAGCAGTTACTCGGTAACAGTCTATGGCTACACCTTC. The chain links TRBV6-2 or TRBV6-3 to TRBJ1-2; D remains unclear. CDR1 and CDR2 (germline): MNHEY, SVGEGT. This CDR3 region has 14 residues. The V end was cut by 0 bases, the J end by 4 bases, with 9 bases between.

The rearrangement links TRBV5-6 to TRBJ2-7; no clear D. The CDR3 runs to 15 residues. V lost 4 bases and J lost 0, with 14 bases in between. Germline CDR1 reads SGHDT; CDR2 reads YYEEEE. CDR3 in DNA: TGTGCCAGCAGCCTTGGGCAGACGAGCTCCTACGAGCAGTACTTC. Its protein is CASSLGQTSSYEQYF.

The chain employs TRBV6-6 and TRBJ1-3; 10 nucleotides align to TRBD1. Trimming took 5 bases from V and 7 from J; bases not matched to a gene: 2. The CDR3 extends over 13 amino acids. Germline-derived CDR1 and CDR2 are MNHNY and SVGAGI (reference sequence). The CDR3 DNA is TGTGCCAGCAGTCGACAGGGGGCGAACACCATATATTTT. It codes for CASSRQGANTIYF.

This clone showed up just once. The chain joins TRBV2 to TRBJ1-6, with a tentative D call TRBD1 (5 bases). This CDR3 has 15 amino acids. Germline CDR1 reads SNHLY; CDR2 reads FYNNEI. Trimming removed 6 bases from V and 2 bases from J, with 11 bases in between. CDR3 bases: TGTGCCAGCAGGACCAGGGACGCCTATAATTCACCCCTCCACTTT. Translated, it gives CASRTRDAYNSPLHF.

This chain joins TRBV6-5 and TRBJ1-2; 7 nucleotides line up with TRBD1. Unmatched junction bases numbered 6, after V lost 6 bases and J lost 5 bases. The CDR3 consists of 13 residues. Germline CDR1 MNHEY, CDR2 SVGAGI. The DNA for the CDR3 is TGTGCCAGCAGGCCGGGACAGCATTATGGCTACACCTTC. It yields the protein CASRPGQHYGYTF.

V is TRBV5-1 and J is TRBJ2-7; TRBD1 is a possible D gene (6 bases). Trimming removed 2 bases at V and 4 bases at J, with 22 bases between. Germline CDR1 and CDR2: SGHRS and YFSETQ. CDR3 length equals 17 residues. CDR3 sequence: CASSFLGLGAGRYEQYV. Written as DNA, the CDR3 is TGCGCCAGCAGCTTTCTTGGCCTGGGGGCAGGACGATACGAGCAGTACGTC.

The rearrangement uses TRBV6-2 or TRBV6-3 and TRBJ1-6; 7 positions match TRBD1. Germline V gene data show CDR1 as MNHEY and CDR2 as SVGEGT. The CDR3 extends over 18 amino acids. J lost 10 bases, V lost 5 bases, and 20 bases had no gene match. CDR3 coding DNA: TGTGCCAGCAGTCACCGGACAGGAAAAACCGCCGATGGCTCACCCCTCCACTTT. Amino acid sequence: CASSHRTGKTADGSPLHF.